This entry lists 7 T cell receptor beta chains sequenced from one sample in a study of T-cell reconstitution after alpha-beta-depleted transplantation in children. A library of TCRbeta sequences, prepared with unique molecular identifiers, was generated. TCRdb ran MiXCR on the PCR reads and lists one entry per CDR3 protein. The data show hundreds of thousands of distinct CDR3 sequences, with 10% to 15% seen just once and around 2.2% held by the top ten. The sequenced sample was PBMCs, mostly from graft donor cells, obtained 360 days after TCRalphabeta/CD19-depleted stem cell transplant. The receptor set was obtained from a male patient younger than 18 who had a stem cell transplant for acute myeloid leukemia, so the T cells may come from the graft donor.

This clonotype came up many times. The chain links TRBV28 to TRBJ2-7; D perhaps matches TRBD2 (5 bases). V lost 3 bases and J lost 2, with 11 bases in between. CDR1 MDHEN and CDR2 SYDVKM come from the germline V gene. This CDR3 has 14 residues. In DNA form, the CDR3 reads TGTGCCAGCAGTTTGAGGACTCTTGCCTACGAGCAGTACTTC. It codes for CASSLRTLAYEQYF. The variable domain in full, with the rest retrieved from reference TRBV28 and TRBJ2-7, is DVKVTQSSRYLVKRTGEKVFLECVQDMDHENMFWYRQDPGLGLRLIYFSYDVKMKEKGDIPEGYSVSREKKERFSLILESASTNQTSMYLCASSLRTLAYEQYFGPGTRLTVT.

The J gene is TRBJ2-7, the V gene TRBV19; D may match TRBD1 or TRBD2 (5 bases each). The germline V and J ends were trimmed by 4 bases and 2 bases, with 15 bases remaining between them. The germline V gene has CDR1 LNHDA and CDR2 SQIVND (reference sequence). This CDR3 region has 15 residues. CDR3 amino acids: CASSTGRSPTYEQYF. The CDR3 DNA is TGTGCCAGTAGTACGGGACGGAGCCCAACCTACGAGCAGTACTTC.

This chain uses TRBV29-1 with TRBJ2-1; 8 bases align to TRBD2. The CDR3 has 13 residues. The germline CDR1 and CDR2 sequences are SQVTM and ANQGSEA. Unmatched junction bases numbered 6, after V lost 2 bases and J lost 9 bases. The CDR3 DNA is TGCAGCGTTGAAACGGGAGGGCCCAGTGAGCAGTTCTTC. Its protein product is CSVETGGPSEQFF.

The gene calls are TRBV7-2 and TRBJ2-5, with D perhaps being TRBD1 or TRBD2 (5 bases each). CDR1 is SGHTA, CDR2 FQGNSA, per germline. Trimming took 4 bases from V and 2 from J, leaving 11 bases between them. This CDR3 comprises 14 residues. Here the CDR3 reads CASSWDPWQETQYF. In DNA form, the CDR3 reads TGTGCCAGCAGCTGGGACCCGTGGCAAGAGACCCAGTACTTC.

In this sample, this clonotype turned up a few times. The chain links TRBV6-1 to TRBJ1-2; 9 bases align to TRBD1. CDR1 and CDR2 from the germline V gene are MNHNS and SASEGT. V trimming: 5 bases; J trimming: 5 bases; junction bases outside the gene matches: 9. The CDR3 length is 15 residues. The DNA of the CDR3 is TGTGCCAGCAGTCTCGGACAGGGGAATAGATATGGCTACACCTTC. Translation gives CASSLGQGNRYGYTF.

This clonotype was detected ten times or more. The junction and the germline gene differ at one end; a read error may be behind it. This chain joins TRBV4-3 and TRBJ2-5; TRBD2 agrees at 12 bases. The CDR3 is made up of 14 amino acids. Per germline, CDR1 LGHNA and CDR2 YSLEER. The CDR3 nucleotides read TGTGCCAGCTCACAGGGACTAGCGGGAGAGACCCAGTACTTC. Protein sequence: CASSQGLAGETQYF.

This clonotype has a single count. The chain is built from TRBV12-3 or TRBV12-4 and TRBJ1-3; 7 nucleotides agree with TRBD1. The CDR3 sequence is 17 residues long. V lost 5 bases, J lost 0 bases, and 10 bases stayed unmatched. CDR3 DNA: TGTGCCAGCAGTCACAGCCGGGACAGAGGCTCTGGAAACACCATATATTTT. Translating it yields CASSHSRDRGSGNTIYF.